This T cell receptor (beta chain) emerged from a study of CD8 T cells in Susac syndrome. V was shortened by 2 bases and J by 1 base, with 8 bases between the two germline ends. Germline V gene lookup returns CDR1 KGHSH and CDR2 LQKENI. CDR3 length equals 14 residues. Random hexamers primed reverse transcription of 0.5 to 1 ug RNA. MiXCR was run by TCRdb on the immunoSEQ multiplex PCR reads, yielding one entry per CDR3 protein. This table has around 190,000 distinct CDR3 sequences, approximately 93% appearing once. The sequence was obtained from a human donor in good health. The V call is TRBV18, the J call TRBJ1-1, with unresolved D. Sample: CD4+ T cells from PBMCs. The CDR3 DNA reads TGTGCCAGCTCACCAGGGCAGTGGAACACTGAAGCTTTCTTT. As protein: CASSPGQWNTEAFF.